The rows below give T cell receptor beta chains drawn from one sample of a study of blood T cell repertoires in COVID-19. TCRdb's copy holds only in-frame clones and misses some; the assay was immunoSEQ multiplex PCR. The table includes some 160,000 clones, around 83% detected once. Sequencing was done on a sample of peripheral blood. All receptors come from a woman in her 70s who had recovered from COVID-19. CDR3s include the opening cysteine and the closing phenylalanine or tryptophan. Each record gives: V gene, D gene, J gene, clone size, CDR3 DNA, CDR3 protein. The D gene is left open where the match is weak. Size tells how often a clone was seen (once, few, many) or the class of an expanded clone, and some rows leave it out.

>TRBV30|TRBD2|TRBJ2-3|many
TGTGCCTGGGGGACTAGCGGGACAGATACGCAGTATTTT
CAWGTSGTDTQYF
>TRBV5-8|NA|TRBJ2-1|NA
TGTGCCAGCAGCTCCCGGACTGGTGAGCAGTTCTTC
CASSSRTGEQFF
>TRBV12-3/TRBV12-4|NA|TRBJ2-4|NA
TGTGCCAGCAGCCCGGACTCAAACATTCAGTACTTC
CASSPDSNIQYF
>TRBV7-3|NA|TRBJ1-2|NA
TGTGCCAGCAGCCCGGGAGGGGGGGCTAACTATGGCTACACCTTC
CASSPGGGANYGYTF
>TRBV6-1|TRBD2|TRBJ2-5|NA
TGTGCCAGCAGTGGCCTTAGCGGGGGGGGTGTGGAGACCCAGTACTTC
CASSGLSGGGVETQYF
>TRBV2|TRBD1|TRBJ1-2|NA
TGTGCCAGCAGTGCCACGCAGGGGGCAGGTGGCTACACCTTC
CASSATQGAGGYTF
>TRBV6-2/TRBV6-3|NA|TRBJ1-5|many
TGTGCCAGCAGTCCCACCTGGGCGAACAATCAGCCCCAGCATTTT
CASSPTWANNQPQHF
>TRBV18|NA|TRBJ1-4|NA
TGTGCCAGCTCACCCCCAGGGCTGTGGGCTAATGAAAAACTGTTTTTT
CASSPPGLWANEKLFF
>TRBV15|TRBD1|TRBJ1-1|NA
TGTGCCACCAGCAGACAGACAGGGTACCCTGAAGCTTTCTTT
CATSRQTGYPEAFF
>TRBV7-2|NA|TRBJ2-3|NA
TGTGCCAGCAGCTTAAGGGGTTTAAGCACAGATACGCAGTATTTT
CASSLRGLSTDTQYF
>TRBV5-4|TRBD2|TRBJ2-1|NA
TGTGCCAGCAGCCCGCGACTAGCGGGAGCCTACAATGAGCAGTTCTTC
CASSPRLAGAYNEQFF
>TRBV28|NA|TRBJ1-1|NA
TGTGCCAGCAGTTTGTCTAAAGCAACGTGGAACACTGAAGCTTTCTTT
CASSLSKATWNTEAFF
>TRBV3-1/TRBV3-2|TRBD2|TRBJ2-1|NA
TGTGCCAGCAGCCAACCTAGCGGGAGGCGGGCTGAGCAGTTCTTC
CASSQPSGRRAEQFF
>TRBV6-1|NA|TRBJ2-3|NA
TGTGCCAGCAGTGGCGGGGTAGCGGACACCACAGATACGCAGTATTTT
CASSGGVADTTDTQYF
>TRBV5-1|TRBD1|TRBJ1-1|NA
TGCGCCAGCAGCCCCAGGGGGTTTGGGAACACTGAAGCTTTCTTT
CASSPRGFGNTEAFF
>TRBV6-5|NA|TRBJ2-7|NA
TGTGCCAGCAGCCCACCCGGCGGAGACGAGCAGTACTTC
CASSPPGGDEQYF
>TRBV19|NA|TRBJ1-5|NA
TGTGCCAGTAGTATGCCGAACGAGGGCAATCAGCCCCAGCATTTT
CASSMPNEGNQPQHF
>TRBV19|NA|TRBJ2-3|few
TGTGCCAGTAGCTGGCAGGGGAGCACAGATACGCAGTATTTT
CASSWQGSTDTQYF
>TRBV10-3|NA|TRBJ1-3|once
TGTGCCATCAGGGACCTAAGGGGCCTGGACACCATATATTTT
CAIRDLRGLDTIYF
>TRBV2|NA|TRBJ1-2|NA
TGTGCCAGCAGTGCTCAACAGGGCGTCGGGGGCTACACCTTC
CASSAQQGVGGYTF
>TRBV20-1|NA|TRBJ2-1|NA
TGCAGTGCCAAAAGGACAGATGAGCAGTTCTTC
CSAKRTDEQFF
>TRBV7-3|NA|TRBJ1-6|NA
TGTGCCAGCAGCACGGGGTATAATTCACCCCTCCACTTT
CASSTGYNSPLHF
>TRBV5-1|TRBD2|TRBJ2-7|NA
TGCGCCAGCAGCGGCGGGGGGGCTGGAGACAGCGAGCAGTACTTC
CASSGGGAGDSEQYF
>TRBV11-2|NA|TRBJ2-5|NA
TGTGCCAGCAGCACGGGACTCGTGGAGACCCAGTACTTC
CASSTGLVETQYF
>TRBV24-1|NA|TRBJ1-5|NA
TGTGCCACCAGTGGGCCCCCGGGATCCAATCAGCCCCAGCATTTT
CATSGPPGSNQPQHF
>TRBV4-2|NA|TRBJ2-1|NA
TGTGCCAGCAGCCAAGATGGCCCTGGCGAGCAGTTCTTC
CASSQDGPGEQFF
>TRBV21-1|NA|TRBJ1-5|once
TGTGCCAGCAGCAAAGTGGGGGGGGACCGCAGGCCCCAGCATTTT
CASSKVGGDRRPQHF
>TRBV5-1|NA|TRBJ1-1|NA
TGCGCCAGCACACTGACAGGGAACACTGAAGCTTTCTTT
CASTLTGNTEAFF
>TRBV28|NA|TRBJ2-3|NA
TGTGCCAGCAGGGACAGCCAAGATACGCAGTATTTT
CASRDSQDTQYF
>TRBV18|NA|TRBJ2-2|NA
TGTGCCAGCTCACCGAGACTACCGAACACCGGGGAGCTGTTTTTT
CASSPRLPNTGELFF
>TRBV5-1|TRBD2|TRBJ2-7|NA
TGCGCCAGCAGCTTGGGACTAGCGGGAGTGTCCGAGCAGTACTTC
CASSLGLAGVSEQYF
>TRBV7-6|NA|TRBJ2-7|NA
TGTGCCAGCAGCTCCTGGGCGGGCGCCTCCTACGAGCAGTACTTC
CASSSWAGASYEQYF
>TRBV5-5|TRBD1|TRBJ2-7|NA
TGTGCCAGCAGCCCCCGGGACAGCTACGAGCAGTACTTC
CASSPRDSYEQYF
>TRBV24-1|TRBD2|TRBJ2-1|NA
TGTGCCACCAGTGATTTGCACCACCGGGGGGGCAATGAGCAGTTCTTC
CATSDLHHRGGNEQFF
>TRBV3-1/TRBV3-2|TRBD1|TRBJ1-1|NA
TGTGCCAGCAGCCAACGGACAGGGTGGGCTTTCTTT
CASSQRTGWAFF
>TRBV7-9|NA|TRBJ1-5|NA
TGTGCCAGCAGCCCTACCGCGGGGTGGAATCAGCCCCAGCATTTT
CASSPTAGWNQPQHF
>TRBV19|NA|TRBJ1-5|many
TGTGCCAGTAGTATAGGGCCGATCCAATATAGCAATCAGCCCCAGCATTTT
CASSIGPIQYSNQPQHF
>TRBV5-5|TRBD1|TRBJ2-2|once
TGTGCCAGCAGCCCCGACAGGGTCTGGAACACCGGGGAGCTGTTTTTT
CASSPDRVWNTGELFF
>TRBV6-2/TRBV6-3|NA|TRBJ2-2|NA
TGTGCCAGCAGTTCCTTCCCCACCGGGGAGCTGTTTTTT
CASSSFPTGELFF
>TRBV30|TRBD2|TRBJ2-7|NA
TGTGCCTGGAGTGTGGTTTCGGGGGGTGGCGGGCAGTACTTC
CAWSVVSGGGGQYF
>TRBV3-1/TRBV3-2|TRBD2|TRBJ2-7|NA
TGTGCCAGCAGCCGAGCGGGGCCGATATACGAGCAGTACTTC
CASSRAGPIYEQYF
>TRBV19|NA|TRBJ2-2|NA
TGTGCCAGTAGTAGGAGTAGAGAGGGCACCGGGGAGCTGTTTTTT
CASSRSREGTGELFF
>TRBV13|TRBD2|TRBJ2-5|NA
TGTGCCAGCAGCCTCCGGCTAGCGGGAGGGGGAGAGACCCAGTACTTC
CASSLRLAGGGETQYF
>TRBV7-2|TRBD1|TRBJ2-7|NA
TGTGCCAGCAGCTTAGGCCCCTTAAACAGGGGGCCCTTATACGAGCAGTACTTC
CASSLGPLNRGPLYEQYF
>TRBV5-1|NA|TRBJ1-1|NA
TGCGCCAGCAGCTTGGTTCGTACAGACGTGAACACTGAAGCTTTCTTT
CASSLVRTDVNTEAFF
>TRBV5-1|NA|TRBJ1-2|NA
TGCGCCAGCAGCTTGTCGGGGGGGAACTATGGCTACACCTTC
CASSLSGGNYGYTF
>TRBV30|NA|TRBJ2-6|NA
TGTGCCTGGAGTGGCGAAAACGTCCTGACTTTC
CAWSGENVLTF
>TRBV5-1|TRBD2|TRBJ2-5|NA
TGCGCCAGCAGCTTGGAGGCCGGGCGGGGGGCCGGAGAGACCCAGTACTTC
CASSLEAGRGAGETQYF
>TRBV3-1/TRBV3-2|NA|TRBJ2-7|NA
TGTGCCAGCAGCGCCGGACTATCGATAAGGAGGCAGTACTTC
CASSAGLSIRRQYF
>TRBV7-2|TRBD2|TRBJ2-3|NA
TGTGCCAGCAGCTTAGTAGCGGGAGGGCCAGATACGCAGTATTTT
CASSLVAGGPDTQYF
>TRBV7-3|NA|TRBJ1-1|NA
TGTGCCAGCAGCTTAACGGGAAGGGGGTGGCAGGGCAACACTGAAGCTTTCTTT
CASSLTGRGWQGNTEAFF
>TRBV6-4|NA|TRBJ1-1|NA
TGTGCCAGCAGTGACGGCCCCAGCGGGCGAGCTTTCTTT
CASSDGPSGRAFF
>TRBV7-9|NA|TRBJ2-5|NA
TGTGCCAGCAGCCCGGGGGAGAGAGCGGTCATCGAGACCCAGTACTTC
CASSPGERAVIETQYF
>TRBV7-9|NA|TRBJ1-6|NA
TGTGCCAGCAGCGGGGCTAATTCACCCCTCCACTTT
CASSGANSPLHF